The 9 T cell receptor beta chains listed next were all sequenced from one sample in a study of T-cell memory formation after mild COVID-19. TCRdb reprocessed the 5' RACE reads with MiXCR, giving one entry per CDR3 protein. The sample holds 250,000 to 350,000 distinct CDR3 sequences; roughly a fifth are singletons and the top ten take more than 20%. The sequencing sample was made of PBMCs or a T cell subset sorted from them (not recorded which). These receptors were collected from a young man who had mild COVID-19 (a few samples of this study predate the infection). Cell type and time point are not known.

This clonotype was counted a few times. V and J are TRBV7-9 and TRBJ2-3; TRBD1 or TRBD2 may be the D gene (5 bases each). Germline V gene lookup returns CDR1 SEHNR and CDR2 FQNEAQ (reference sequence). The V gene lost 5 bases and the J gene lost 5 bases, with 14 bases spanning the gap. There are 14 residues in the CDR3. The CDR3 is CASSSGGAIDTQYF. Written as DNA, the CDR3 is TGTGCCAGCAGCAGCGGTGGGGCCATAGATACGCAGTATTTT.

This clonotype was counted a few times. V and J are TRBV5-1 and TRBJ2-3; D is uncertain. The germline V gene encodes CDR1 SGHRS and CDR2 YFSETQ. V was shortened by 4 bases and J by 1 base, with 10 bases between the two germline ends. This CDR3 has 14 amino acids. CDR3 bases: TGCGCCAGCAGCACTGAGGCCCGCACAGATACGCAGTATTTT. Residues: CASSTEARTDTQYF. The whole variable domain, filled in from reference TRBV5-1 and TRBJ2-3, reads KAGVTQTPRYLIKTRGQQVTLSCSPISGHRSVSWYQQTPGQGLQFLFEYFSETQRNKGNFPGRFSGRQFSNSRSEMNVSTLELGDSALYLCASSTEARTDTQYFGPGTRLTVL.

The table lists this clonotype with many counts. This rearrangement joins TRBV7-3 to TRBJ2-1; D gene uncertain. Trimming took 3 bases from V and 7 from J, leaving 7 bases between them. The germline CDR1 and CDR2 sequences are SGHTA and FQGTGA. The CDR3 extends over 12 amino acids. CDR3 in amino acids: CASSFPGNEQFF. DNA of the CDR3: TGTGCCAGCAGCTTCCCCGGGAATGAGCAGTTCTTC.

The V and J genes are TRBV11-2 and TRBJ1-1; no clear D gene. With 5 bases removed from V and 1 base from J, the gap between germline ends came to 8 bases. Germline assignment: CDR1 SGHAT and CDR2 FQNNGV. The CDR3 totals 13 residues. DNA of the CDR3: TGTGCCAGCAGCGGAAACAGGAACACTGAAGCTTTCTTT. The encoded protein is CASSGNRNTEAFF.

This clonotype appeared a few times. The chain links TRBV4-1 to TRBJ2-7; D is unclear. This CDR3 has 14 residues. V was shortened by 5 bases and J by 2 bases, with 13 bases between the two germline ends. The V gene's germline CDR1 is MGHRA and CDR2 YSYEKL. CDR3 loop: CASSSGPPAYEQYF. As DNA, the CDR3 is TGCGCCAGCAGCTCCGGGCCCCCCGCCTACGAGCAGTACTTC.

Many counts were recorded for this clonotype. The J gene is TRBJ2-3, the V gene TRBV5-1, with D perhaps being TRBD1 or TRBD2 (5 bases each). CDR3 length: 14 residues. Germline values: CDR1 SGHRS, CDR2 YFSETQ. Trimming stripped 2 bases from V and 5 bases from J, with 12 bases between. CDR3 sequence reads: CASSLFGAKDTQYF. As DNA, the CDR3 is TGCGCCAGCAGCTTATTCGGGGCCAAAGATACGCAGTATTTT.

The CDR3 DNA reads as TGTGCCATCAGTGAGCTTGGACAGGCAACCGGGGAGCTGTTTTTT. This codes for CAISELGQATGELFF. This chain connects TRBV10-3 to TRBJ2-2, with 7 bases fitting TRBD1. This CDR3 is built from 15 residues. Trimming took 2 bases from V and 5 from J; bases not matched to a gene: 5. In germline, CDR1 is ENHRY, CDR2 SYGVKD.

This clonotype was seen a handful of times. The gene calls are TRBV7-9 and TRBJ2-2, with D perhaps TRBD1 or TRBD2 (5 bases each). The germline CDR1 and CDR2 sequences are SEHNR and FQNEAQ (reference sequence). V was pared by 6 bases and J by 7 bases, with 18 bases between. The CDR3 extends over 15 amino acids. The CDR3 region has the DNA TGTGCCAGCAGTTATTGGGACGGCTACGACGGGGAGCTGTTTTTT. It yields the protein CASSYWDGYDGELFF.

This chain joins TRBV5-1 and TRBJ2-2, with 7 bases lining up with TRBD1. Germline V gene sequence: CDR1 SGHRS, CDR2 YFSETQ. Trimming removed 4 bases from V and 2 bases from J; junction bases left unmatched: 5. The CDR3 contains 15 residues. This CDR3 reads CASSTTGANTGELFF. The CDR3 DNA follows: TGCGCCAGCAGCACCACAGGGGCAAACACCGGGGAGCTGTTTTTT.